One and the same sample provided the 24 T cell receptor beta chains below, sequenced in a study of cytomegalovirus exposure and HLA in healthy donors. PCR used 60 Vbeta primers and 13 Jbeta primers. TCRdb's copy holds only in-frame clones and misses some; the assay was immunoSEQ multiplex PCR. The sample lists 220,000 or so clones, more than 75% occurring once. The sequencing input was PBMCs. These receptors all come from a male donor in good health and CMV-seronegative.

The chain uses TRBV4-1 and TRBJ1-4; D is undetermined. Trimming stripped 10 bases from V and 2 bases from J, with 17 bases between. Germline CDR1 MGHRA, CDR2 YSYEKL. The CDR3 length is 15 residues. The CDR3 is CATRSSLGTNEKLFF. In nucleotides, the CDR3 is TGCGCCACCCGGTCTAGCTTAGGTACTAATGAAAAACTGTTTTTT.

The rearrangement links TRBV7-2 to TRBJ2-6, with D possibly being TRBD2 (5 bases). The length of the CDR3 is 16 residues. The germline V gene encodes CDR1 SGHTA and CDR2 FQGNSA. Between the trimmed V and J ends, which lost 5 bases and 1 base, there was a span of 12 bases. CDR3 in DNA: TGTGCCAGCAGCCGGGATTTACTATCTGGGGCCAACGTCCTGACTTTC. This translates into CASSRDLLSGANVLTF.

The V and J genes are TRBV7-9 and TRBJ2-7; D unresolved. The V gene's germline CDR1 is SEHNR and CDR2 FQNEAQ (reference sequence). The CDR3 length is 11 residues. The CDR3 spells CSGESFYEQYF. The CDR3 coding sequence is TGTTCCGGTGAATCCTTCTACGAGCAGTACTTC.

The chain combines TRBV7-2 with TRBJ2-5; TRBD2 agrees at 16 bases. V dropped 5 bases and J dropped 5; count of bases not matched to a gene: 2. The CDR3 extends over 15 amino acids. Germline CDR1 SGHTA, CDR2 FQGNSA. The CDR3 nucleotides are TGTGCCAGCAGCCAGGGACTAGCGGGAGGGGAGACCCAGTACTTC. It translates to CASSQGLAGGETQYF.

The chain joins TRBV9 to TRBJ2-2; possible D gene TRBD1, 6 bases. The V end lost 6 bases, the J end lost 0 bases, and 15 bases lay between the germline ends. Per germline, CDR1 SGDLS and CDR2 YYNGEE. The CDR3 length is 16 residues. The CDR3 DNA sequence: TGTGCCAGCACCCTGGGGGCAGGCGCGAACACCGGGGAGCTGTTTTTT. Residues: CASTLGAGANTGELFF.

The V gene is TRBV5-6, the J gene TRBJ2-7; D gene uncertain. Looked up from germline, CDR1 is SGHDT and CDR2 is YYEEEE. CDR3 length: 14 amino acids. The V end was cut by 4 bases, the J end by 3 bases, with 14 bases between. CDR3 loop: CASSLGDSLYEQYF. For the CDR3, the DNA is TGTGCCAGCAGCCTAGGTGATAGCCTCTACGAGCAGTACTTC.

The chain links TRBV9 to TRBJ2-1; 10 positions agree with TRBD2. The germline V gene has CDR1 SGDLS and CDR2 YYNGEE. Losses at the gene ends were 0 bases for V and 7 bases for J; bases not matched to a gene: 7. CDR3 length: 16 residues. CDR3 in amino acids: CASSVAWVTSGNEQFF. In nucleotides, the CDR3 is TGTGCCAGCAGCGTAGCTTGGGTGACTAGCGGGAATGAGCAGTTCTTC.

This clone occurred a few times. V is TRBV11-2 and J is TRBJ1-1; TRBD1 might be the D (5 bases). The CDR3 consists of 15 residues. With 4 bases removed from V and 1 base from J, the gap between germline ends came to 13 bases. Germline CDR1 is SGHAT and CDR2 is FQNNGV. Here the CDR3 reads CASSSQGYENTEAFF. The CDR3 DNA reads as TGTGCCAGCAGCTCCCAGGGATATGAGAACACTGAAGCTTTCTTT.

The J gene is TRBJ1-2, the V gene TRBV19; 7 bases fit TRBD1. CDR3 size: 13 residues. With 3 bases clipped from V and 6 bases from J, the junction kept 4 bases outside the gene matches. Germline lookup yields CDR1 LNHDA and CDR2 SQIVND (reference sequence). The CDR3 DNA reads TGTGCCAGTAGTATGGGACAGTTTCATGGCTACACCTTC. It specifies CASSMGQFHGYTF.

Notes on this clone: One junction end does not reproduce the germline sequence, and a read error may be involved. The V gene is TRBV7-9, the J gene TRBJ1-1; TRBD1 matches 9 bases. The germline V gene encodes CDR1 SEHNR and CDR2 FQNEAQ (reference sequence). The CDR3 runs 16 residues. The CDR3 reads CSSSFPQGAGNTEAFF. CDR3 in DNA: TGTTCCAGCAGTTTCCCACAGGGGGCGGGGAACACTGAAGCTTTCTTT.

CDR3 sequence reads: CASRTGTGGHEQYF. The CDR3 DNA is TGTGCCAGCAGAACCGGGACAGGGGGCCACGAGCAGTACTTC. The chain carries TRBV27 and TRBJ2-7, with 12 bases identical to TRBD1. Germline CDR1 reads MNHEY; CDR2 reads SMNVEV (reference sequence). The CDR3 totals 14 residues. The J segment lost 5 bases and the V segment lost 6 bases, leaving 5 bases of the junction unmatched.

This clone has only a few counts. The CDR3, as DNA: TGTGCCAGCAGCTTAGTGGGGGCGCTTGAGCAGTTCTTC. It is translated as CASSLVGALEQFF. This chain connects TRBV7-9 to TRBJ2-1; maybe TRBD1 (6 bases). This CDR3 is 13 amino acids long. The V gene lost 1 base and the J gene lost 9 bases, with 10 bases spanning the gap. Per the germline V gene, CDR1 is SEHNR and CDR2 is FQNEAQ (reference sequence).

The rearrangement links TRBV7-2 to TRBJ2-5; TRBD2 is a possible D gene (5 bases). CDR3 length: 14 amino acids. The germline CDR1 and CDR2 sequences are SGHTA and FQGNSA. Between the trimmed V and J ends, which lost 5 bases and 7 bases, there was a span of 17 bases. The CDR3 here is CASSPQDLAGTQYF. The CDR3 DNA follows: TGTGCCAGCAGCCCGCAAGACTTGGCGGGGACCCAGTACTTC.

The V call is TRBV2, the J call TRBJ2-2, with D hard to call. Germline V gene sequence: CDR1 SNHLY, CDR2 FYNNEI. This CDR3 is built from 14 residues. The V gene lost 0 bases and the J gene lost 6 bases, with 8 bases spanning the gap. CDR3 sequence reads: CASSEATYPGELFF. DNA for the CDR3: TGTGCCAGCAGTGAAGCGACTTATCCCGGGGAGCTGTTTTTT. Variable domain in full (rest from reference TRBV2 and TRBJ2-2): EPEVTQTPSHQVTQMGQEVILRCVPISNHLYFYWYRQILGQKVEFLVSFYNNEISEKSEIFDDQFSVERPDGSNFTLKIRSTKLEDSAMYFCASSEATYPGELFFGEGSRLTVL.

This chain links TRBV29-1 with TRBJ2-7; 8 bases map to TRBD2. Per the germline V gene, CDR1 is SQVTM and CDR2 is ANQGSEA. This CDR3 is 13 amino acids long. J was trimmed by 2 bases and V by 7 bases; bases with no gene match: 7. CDR3 DNA sequence: TGCAGCGGCGGGACTAGTATTCCCTACGAGCAGTACTTC. As protein: CSGGTSIPYEQYF.

The V and J genes are TRBV27 and TRBJ2-7; the match to TRBD2 covers 9 bases. Trimming cost V 2 bases and J 4 bases; bases outside gene matches: 3. The CDR3 totals 14 residues. The germline CDR1 and CDR2 sequences are MNHEY and SMNVEV (reference sequence). CDR3 nucleotides: TGTGCCAGCAGTTTAGGGACTAGCTGGTACGAGCAGTACTTC. Translating it yields CASSLGTSWYEQYF.

This clone showed up just a few times. The rearrangement links TRBV7-3 to TRBJ2-1; D gene uncertain. This CDR3 spans 11 amino acids. From germline, CDR1 is SGHTA and CDR2 FQGTGA. The germline V and J ends were trimmed by 5 bases and 5 bases, with 4 bases remaining between them. In nucleotides, the CDR3 is TGTGCCAGCAGCCTAGACAATGAGCAGTTCTTC. Translating it yields CASSLDNEQFF.

This sequence joins TRBV30 and TRBJ2-7; the D gene is possibly TRBD2 (7 bases). The germline V gene has CDR1 GTSNPN and CDR2 SVGIG (reference sequence). CDR3 length: 12 amino acids. Trimming left V 4 bases short and J 3 bases short, with 10 bases between. The CDR3 DNA is TGTGCCTGGACGGGGGGCGGCTACGAGCAGTACTTC. It encodes CAWTGGGYEQYF.

V usage is TRBV5-4 and J usage is TRBJ2-7; 11 nucleotides line up with TRBD1. V lost 0 bases and J lost 3; bases outside the gene matches: 2. Per the germline V gene, CDR1 is SGHNT and CDR2 is YYREEE (reference sequence). This CDR3 region has 15 residues. The CDR3 region is CASSLGGTGGYEQYF. The DNA for the CDR3 is TGTGCCAGCAGCTTGGGCGGGACAGGGGGCTACGAGCAGTACTTC.

The chain employs TRBV27 and TRBJ1-1; a possible D gene is TRBD1 (6 bases). The CDR3 has 12 amino acids. Germline CDR1 reads MNHEY; CDR2 reads SMNVEV (reference sequence). The V end was cut by 0 bases, the J end by 7 bases, with 6 bases between. The CDR3 nucleotides read TGTGCCAGCAGTTTATCAGGGGGTGAAGCTTTCTTT. Translated, it gives CASSLSGGEAFF.

This chain joins TRBV10-1 and TRBJ2-3; D possibly corresponds to TRBD1 (5 bases). CDR3 size: 14 residues. The ends were cut back, 4 bases at V and 8 bases at J, with 16 bases in the middle. The germline V gene encodes CDR1 WNHNN and CDR2 SYGVQD (reference sequence). DNA of the CDR3: TGCGCCAGCAGTGTACAGCAGGGATACGGTACGCAGTATTTT. Its protein is CASSVQQGYGTQYF.

The rearrangement joins TRBV6-5 to TRBJ2-5; D is possibly TRBD2 (5 bases). Germline loops: CDR1 MNHEY, CDR2 SVGAGI. This CDR3 is built from 14 residues. Trimming took 5 bases from V and 7 from J, leaving 17 bases between them. For the CDR3, the DNA is TGTGCCAGCAGTACCTTGGGAGTAACGGGGACCCAGTACTTC. Translated: CASSTLGVTGTQYF.

CDR3 sequence: CASSVSAGNYNEQFF. Here the CDR3 DNA reads TGTGCCAGCAGCGTATCGGCGGGCAACTACAATGAGCAGTTCTTC. The chain recombines TRBV9 with TRBJ2-1; D perhaps matches TRBD2 (5 bases). From germline, CDR1 is SGDLS and CDR2 YYNGEE. Trimming stripped 1 base from V and 3 bases from J, with 11 bases between. The CDR3 consists of 15 residues.

The chain combines TRBV6-7 with TRBJ2-1, with 7 bases identical to TRBD2. TRBV6-7 is filed as an ORF, its function uncertain. The CDR3 runs to 16 residues. Unmatched junction bases numbered 8, after V lost 0 bases and J lost 6 bases. This CDR3 reads CASSYSGGSVGNEQFF. For the CDR3, the DNA is TGTGCCAGCAGTTACTCGGGCGGGAGCGTCGGCAATGAGCAGTTCTTC.